This T cell receptor (beta chain) was profiled in a study of spatial heterogeneity in lung cancer (dated by TCRdb to about 2019). About the full investigation: The donors were around 69 patients from the lung TRACERx cohort who had early-stage, untreated non-small cell lung cancer. In the raw uncorrected reads, each unique combination of TCR and UMI appeared more than ten times on average. At surgery, both alpha and beta chains were TCR-sequenced in over 200 tumor regions, about 64 matched nontumor lung samples and 56 PBMC samples. Nonsynonymous mutation counts, determined by whole-exome sequencing of tumor tissue, were related to TCR repertoire features. Beta-chain transcripts were consistently detected in greater numbers than alpha-chain transcripts, which likely reflects a higher abundance of beta-chain transcripts. Follow-up PBMC samples were sequenced whenever the samples were available, and the median time to follow-up was roughly 2 years after resection. In non-small cell lung cancer, the study quantitatively compared TCR alpha and beta repertoires across several tumor regions, matched nontumor lung, and blood.

Libraries were constructed by 5' RACE. Sequenced using a NextSeq 500. The TCR library protocol attached a unique molecular identifier to each TCR cDNA molecule to allow correction of PCR and sequencing errors. The authors' analysis ran thus. Decombinator tools were used for TCR identification, UMI-based error correction and CDR3 extraction. TCRs above a frequency of 2 per 1,000, corresponding to the top 1% of the tumor frequency distribution, were defined as expanded. Renyi diversity was calculated using the R vegan package after each repertoire was subsampled 100 times to 5,000 TCRs. CDR3 similarity networks were built from amino acid triplet string-kernel similarity, connecting CDR3s with pairwise similarity above 0.82. TCRdb handled the public reads itself, with Q25 trimming in fastp and clone calling in MiXCR, and kept productive beta chains. Rows with a matching CDR3 protein are joined into one entry that keeps the most common DNA and genes. In this record, the V and J calls reflect TCRdb's handling and not the investigators' own analysis. The sample table records 49,000 or so distinct CDR3 sequences; 10% to 15% of these occur just once. The ten most abundant clones make up roughly 32% of the sample.

This clonotype has at least ten counts. No antigen is known for it. The input lacks base qualities; no much larger clone sits a single base away. Trimming takes 8 bases from V and 0 bases from J, and the germline ends sit 11 bases apart. The CDR3 numbers 14 residues from cysteine through phenylalanine. Left in the record is the CDR3 DNA by itself, 42 bases read in frame from the first base. Looking up the germline V gene (reference sequence) yields CDR1 LNHNV and CDR2 YYDKDF. Beyond this particular receptor, the publication reports: Confirming at a functional level the hypothesis that regional TCRs recognize regional mutations was considered to require additional single-cell paired TCR alpha and beta sequencing. Only roughly 14 patients were included in comparisons of baseline and follow-up blood repertoires. Ubiquitous expanded tumor TCRs showed up in blood more often at tumor resection than at routine follow-up.

The intended sense of this specimen's time point label: blood at routine non-recurrence follow-up after resection. For TCR sequencing, whole RNA was extracted from tumor and nontumor lung tissue, or from cryopreserved PBMC samples, and no cell sorting was done. Only patients with enough RNA available from two or more tumor regions were chosen for TCR sequencing. The chain was built from TRBV15 and TRBJ2-1, with the D gene too uncertain to name. This TCR came from a male donor with early-stage non-small cell lung cancer. The sequenced sample was PBMCs, obtained at follow-up. In nucleotides, the sequence is TGTGCCACCGGGCGAACGAGCTCCTACAATGAGCAGTTCTTC. Its coded protein is CATGRTSSYNEQFF.